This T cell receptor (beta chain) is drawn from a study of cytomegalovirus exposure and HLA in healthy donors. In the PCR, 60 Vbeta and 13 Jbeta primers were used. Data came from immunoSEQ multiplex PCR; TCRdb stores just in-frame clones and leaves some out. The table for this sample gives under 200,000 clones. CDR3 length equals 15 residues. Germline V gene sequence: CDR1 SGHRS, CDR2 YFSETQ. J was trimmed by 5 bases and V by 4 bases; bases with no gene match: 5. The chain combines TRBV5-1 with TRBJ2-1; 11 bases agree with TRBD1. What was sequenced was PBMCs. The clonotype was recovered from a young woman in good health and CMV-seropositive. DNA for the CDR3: TGCGCCAGCAGCGGGACAGGGGGGTACAACAATGAGCAGTTCTTC. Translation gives CASSGTGGYNNEQFF.